The TCR beta chain described here comes from a study of T cell responses to AZD1222 COVID-19 vaccine (dated by TCRdb to the early 2020s). Looking at the study overall: A total of approximately 250 trial participants underwent TCR sequencing, of whom approximately 200 had received two doses of AZD1222 and 26 had received two doses of the MenACWY control vaccine. Trial participants were enrolled into age subgroups of 18-55, 56-69 and 70-plus years, which contained about 150, 28 and 57 TCR-sequenced participants, respectively. Study-wide conclusions, independent of this receptor: The whole spike protein was spanned by vaccine-associated CD4 TCRs, and dominant responses were seen in regions 160-218 and 743-854. The 56-69-year group was small, and its depth increase did not reach significance, likely because of low power. Participants were mostly white British and included more females than males, and it was suggested by the authors that clonal diversity may have been underestimated. Conclusions about previously exposed vaccinees were limited because only six AZD1222 recipients were SARS-CoV-2 seropositive at baseline. Because no day 14 peak-response samples were available, the repertoires could be characterized only after the peak T cell response. Nearly half of unique spike-specific TCRs reportedly recognized epitopes outside regions mutated in the B.1.351 and B.1.1.7 variants. After two AZD1222 doses, both the breadth and the depth of spike-specific TCRs were significantly higher than at day 0 and than in MenACWY recipients.

Taken from the germline V gene, the CDR1 and CDR2 loops are SGDLS and YYNGEE. Unmatched junction bases come to 6, with V trimmed by 0 bases and J by 3 bases. The CDR3, from cysteine to phenylalanine, totals 15 residues. Only the CDR3 portion is preserved as DNA: 45 bases, with reading frame beginning at the first base. This specimen's time point label, per the study, means: about 28 days (+/-7) after the second vaccine dose. Because spike-specific TCR depth and breadth did not differ between the two schedules, AZD1222 recipients who got a second dose at roughly 4 weeks were pooled with those who got a second dose at roughly 12 weeks. Vaccinee samples were obtained from the UK trials COV001 and COV002, which included a single-blind randomized controlled phase 2/3 trial of AZD1222 (ChAdOx1 nCoV-19) in healthy adults. For TCRbeta chain sequencing, PBMC samples from trial participants were taken at day 0 and at day 28 after the second dose.

As concerns this clone: Its antigen is not yet known. No clone much larger than this one lies a single base away; base qualities are absent.

The CDR3 regions of human TCRbeta chains were analyzed by immunosequencing. In the authors' own workflow: TCRs in the repertoires were compared against a reference library of SARS-CoV-2-specific TCRs that had been generated with the MIRA antigen-specificity platform. Breadth was defined as the fraction of unique TCRs that were SARS-CoV-2-associated, and depth was defined as the fraction of total T cells that were SARS-CoV-2-associated. Using the MIRA data, each spike-specific TCR was assigned both to the spike region to which the TCR was reactive and to a CD4 or CD8 class. Log10-transformed breadth and depth values were compared by one-way ANOVA with Sidak's multiple comparisons tests. Imported from immuneACCESS, the table was reduced by TCRdb to in-frame sequences with V and J called. These copies leave out some clones; in studies compared against another copy, an unresolved V gene accounts for under half, and the cause of the remainder is not known. That table is the source of V, J and clone size, and D and trimming were worked out from the DNA. This sample holds about 81,000 clones; 80% to 95% were observed only once. The top ten clonotypes cover approximately 8% of the sample.

The TCR originated in an adult who received the AZD1222 COVID-19 vaccine. The chain was built from TRBV9 and TRBJ2-7; 7 middle bases align to TRBD2. The sequencing used peripheral blood, collected 28 days after the second AZD1222 dose. The nucleotides are TGTGCCAGCAGCGTAGCTCCGGGAGGTCACTACGAGCAGTACTTC. Its protein is CASSVAPGGHYEQYF. The full variable domain, with segments outside the CDR3 supplied by the reference TRBV9 and TRBJ2-7 proteins, appears as DSGVTQTPKHLITATGQRVTLRCSPRSGDLSVYWYQQSLDQGLQFLIQYYNGEERAKGNILERFSAQQFPDLHSELNLSSLELGDSALYFCASSVAPGGHYEQYFGPGTRLTVT.